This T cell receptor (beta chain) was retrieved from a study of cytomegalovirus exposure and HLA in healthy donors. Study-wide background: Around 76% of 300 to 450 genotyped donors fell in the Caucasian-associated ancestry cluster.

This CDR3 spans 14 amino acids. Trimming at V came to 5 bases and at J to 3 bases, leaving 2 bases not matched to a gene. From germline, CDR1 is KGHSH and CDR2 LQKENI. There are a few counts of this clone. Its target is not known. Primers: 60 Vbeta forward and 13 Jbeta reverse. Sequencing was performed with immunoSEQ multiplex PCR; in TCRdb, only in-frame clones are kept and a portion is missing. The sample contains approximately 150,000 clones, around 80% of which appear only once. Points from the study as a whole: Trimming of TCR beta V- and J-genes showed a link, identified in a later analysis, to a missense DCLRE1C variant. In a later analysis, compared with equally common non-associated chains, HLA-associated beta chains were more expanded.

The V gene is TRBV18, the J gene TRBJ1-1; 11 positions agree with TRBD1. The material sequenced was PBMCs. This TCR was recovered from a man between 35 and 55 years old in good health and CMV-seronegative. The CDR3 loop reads CASSSGQGDTEAFF. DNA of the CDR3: TGTGCCAGCTCATCGGGACAGGGGGACACTGAAGCTTTCTTT.